This T cell receptor beta chain was identified in a study of blood T cell repertoires in COVID-19. Germline lookup yields CDR1 MNHNY and CDR2 SVGAGI (reference sequence). V was trimmed by 4 bases and J by 0 bases, leaving 9 bases between them. The CDR3 runs 14 residues. Data came from immunoSEQ multiplex PCR; TCRdb stores just in-frame clones and leaves some out. The sample yields roughly 150,000 clones, 85% to 90% seen once. The J gene is TRBJ2-5, the V gene TRBV6-6, with D possibly being TRBD1 (6 bases). This receptor was obtained from a man aged 45 to 65 who had recovered from COVID-19. Input material: peripheral blood. The CDR3 loop is CASSSTGNQETQYF. The CDR3 coding sequence is TGTGCCAGCAGTTCCACAGGGAACCAAGAGACCCAGTACTTC.